This T cell receptor (beta chain) was identified during a study of T cells in narcolepsy. This clone came up a few times. The antigen remains undetermined. Germline V gene sequence: CDR1 MDHEN, CDR2 SYDVKM. Losses at the gene ends were 6 bases for V and 7 bases for J; bases not matched to a gene: 11. This CDR3 region has 15 residues. TCRdb's table, derived via immunoSEQ multiplex PCR, lists solely in-frame clones and lacks some. The sample includes about 2,500 clones, roughly 25% of them seen just once. J is TRBJ2-3 and V is TRBV28, with 9 bases identical to TRBD2. What was sequenced was cultured CD4+ T cells from cerebrospinal fluid. This sequence originates from a human donor with narcolepsy. The CDR3 nucleotides are TGTGCCAGCAGCCCCAGCGGGGGGCCCATCCATACGCAGTATTTT. Translated, it gives CASSPSGGPIHTQYF.